This entry lists 32 T cell receptor beta chains sequenced from one sample in a study of regulatory T cells in long-lasting Graves disease. Time point denoted: newly diagnosed GD, antithyroid drugs for less than 3 months. There was RNA extracted from PBMCs, and the TCR library was made from it. Sequencing libraries for TCR beta were prepared with iRepertoire HTBI primers and Arm-PCR of CDR3 regions. TCRdb re-derived calls from the multiplex PCR reads in MiXCR, one entry per CDR3 protein. The data show approximately 540,000 distinct CDR3 sequences, around 12% seen once. The same sample was also used in a study of T cells in Graves' hyperthyroidism and ophthalmopathy.

The specimen comprised peripheral blood mononuclear cells (PBMCs), sampled at new diagnosis, from a patient treated with antithyroid drugs. The receptors stem from a woman aged 25 to 39 with Graves disease.

As for this clonotype: One base separates it from a far larger clone, so it is likely a read error. The rearrangement links TRBV7-2 to TRBJ1-2; no reliable D call. This CDR3 has 11 amino acids. Germline V gene lookup returns CDR1 SGHTA and CDR2 FQGNSA. Written as DNA, the CDR3 is TGTGCCAGCAGCCTTAACTGTGGCTACACCTTC. Translated: CASSLNCGYTF.

This clonotype showed up many times. CDR3 in DNA: TGCAGCGCCTGGACTAGCGTAAAAGGGAATGAGCAGTTCTTC. Its protein is CSAWTSVKGNEQFF. This sequence joins TRBV29-1 and TRBJ2-1; 9 bases fit TRBD2. The CDR3 runs to 14 residues. The germline V gene has CDR1 SQVTM and CDR2 ANQGSEA. Trimming cost V 7 bases and J 7 bases; bases outside gene matches: 11.

The table lists this clonotype with many counts. The chain carries TRBV10-3 and TRBJ1-5; weak D call: TRBD1 (6 bases). The CDR3 length is 17 residues. Trimming shortened V by 0 bases and J by 1 base, and 13 bases separated the two germline ends. CDR1 is ENHRY, CDR2 SYGVKD, per germline. This CDR3 reads CAISESYWGRSNQPQHF. The CDR3 DNA reads TGTGCCATCAGTGAGTCGTATTGGGGGCGAAGCAATCAGCCCCAGCATTTT.

This chain connects TRBV7-8 to TRBJ2-1; D call uncertain. Germline V gene data show CDR1 as SGHVS and CDR2 as FQNEAQ. The CDR3 has 16 amino acids. V was trimmed by 3 bases and J by 2 bases, leaving 14 bases between them. CDR3 in amino acids: CASSFPPWVTYNEQFF. CDR3 coding DNA: TGTGCCAGCAGCTTCCCCCCGTGGGTAACCTACAATGAGCAGTTCTTC. The full variable domain, with the rest looked up from reference TRBV7-8 and TRBJ2-1, is GAGVSQSPRYKVAKRGQDVALRCDPISGHVSLFWYQQALGQGPEFLTYFQNEAQLDKSGLPSDRFFAERPEGSVSTLKIQRTQQEDSAVYLCASSFPPWVTYNEQFFGPGTRLTVL.

The table lists this clonotype with many counts. V is TRBV29-1 and J is TRBJ2-1, with 9 bases aligning to TRBD1. V lost 7 bases and J lost 2; bases outside the gene matches: 3. Germline assignment: CDR1 SQVTM and CDR2 ANQGSEA. The CDR3 consists of 13 residues. CDR3 sequence reads: CSAGQGAYNEQFF. CDR3 in DNA: TGCAGCGCGGGACAGGGTGCCTACAATGAGCAGTTCTTC.

This clonotype was picked up many times. The chain joins TRBV6-2 or TRBV6-3 to TRBJ1-1; tentatively, D is TRBD1 (5 bases). The length of the CDR3 is 14 residues. Germline V CDR1 and CDR2: MNHEY, SVGEGT. Between the trimmed V and J ends, which lost 6 bases and 4 bases, there was a span of 15 bases. DNA for the CDR3: TGTGCCAGCAGGGGACCGGGGAAGTCCACTGAAGCTTTCTTT. This gives the protein CASRGPGKSTEAFF.

This clonotype was detected ten times or more. The V call is TRBV7-2, the J call TRBJ1-1, with D perhaps TRBD1 (5 bases). This CDR3 region has 15 residues. Per germline, CDR1 SGHTA and CDR2 FQGNSA. Deletions cut 2 bases from V and 6 bases from J, with 16 bases between. CDR3 loop: CASSLSVRVNPEAFF. In DNA, the CDR3 is TGTGCCAGCAGCTTAAGTGTCAGGGTTAACCCTGAAGCTTTCTTT.

This clonotype was picked up many times. The chain employs TRBV5-1 and TRBJ1-1, with TRBD1 as a possible D gene (5 bases). V was clipped by 0 bases and J by 4 bases, with 13 bases between them. The CDR3 is 15 amino acids. Germline CDR1 reads SGHRS; CDR2 reads YFSETQ. Written as DNA, the CDR3 is TGCGCCAGCAGCTTGGAAGGGGCCCAAGGCACTGAAGCTTTCTTT. The encoded protein is CASSLEGAQGTEAFF.

This clonotype was observed at least ten times. CDR3 sequence reads: CAWRWAEKNTEAFF. CDR3 coding DNA: TGTGCCTGGAGGTGGGCGGAAAAGAACACTGAAGCTTTCTTT. The V gene is TRBV30, the J gene TRBJ1-1; D gene ambiguous. Trimming shortened V by 3 bases and J by 1 base, and 12 bases separated the two germline ends. The length of the CDR3 is 14 residues. Looked up from germline, CDR1 is GTSNPN and CDR2 is SVGIG (reference sequence).

In this sample, this clonotype turned up many times. The V call is TRBV7-2, the J call TRBJ2-1; TRBD2 aligns across 9 bases. The germline gives CDR1 SGHTA, CDR2 FQGNSA. The CDR3 contains 14 residues. The V and J ends lost 5 bases and 8 bases, in that order; junction bases with no gene match: 7. CDR3 loop: CASSADSGRDEQFF. The CDR3 coding sequence is TGTGCCAGCAGCGCAGATAGCGGGAGAGATGAGCAGTTCTTC.

This clonotype was seen only a few times. This sequence joins TRBV24-1 and TRBJ1-5; D not resolved. Germline CDR1 is KGHDR and CDR2 is SFDVKD. The CDR3 totals 13 residues. Trimming cost V 4 bases and J 5 bases, with 8 bases left between them. The CDR3 coding sequence is TGTGCCACCAGTGACCAAGCTTATCAGCCCCAGCATTTT. Translated: CATSDQAYQPQHF.

This clonotype appeared many times. The J gene is TRBJ1-1, the V gene TRBV28; D unclear. V lost 6 bases and J 3 bases, leaving 14 bases between the germline ends. Germline V CDR1 and CDR2: MDHEN, SYDVKM. The CDR3 runs 14 residues. As DNA, the CDR3 is TGTGCCAGCAGAGGCGAATTACGGGACACTGAAGCTTTCTTT. This sequence encodes CASRGELRDTEAFF.

This clonotype has ten or more counts. The chain uses TRBV30 and TRBJ1-1; D is uncertain. Trimming shortened V by 0 bases and J by 4 bases, and 21 bases separated the two germline ends. In germline, CDR1 is GTSNPN, CDR2 SVGIG (reference sequence). The CDR3 is 17 amino acids. The CDR3 sequence is CAWSVSGKYAVGTEAFF. CDR3 coding DNA: TGTGCCTGGAGTGTATCGGGGAAATATGCGGTCGGCACTGAAGCTTTCTTT.

There are many counts of this clonotype. J is TRBJ1-5 and V is TRBV19; TRBD1 might be the D (5 bases). Germline CDR1 is LNHDA and CDR2 is SQIVND (reference sequence). V dropped 7 bases and J dropped 0 bases, with 19 bases sitting between them. The CDR3 sequence is 17 residues long. CDR3 amino acids: CASISLQADYSNQPQHF. The DNA for the CDR3 is TGTGCCAGTATCTCTCTACAGGCCGACTATAGCAATCAGCCCCAGCATTTT.

The table lists this clonotype with many counts. The chain is built from TRBV29-1 and TRBJ2-3; D possibly corresponds to TRBD2 (7 bases). Between the trimmed V and J ends, which lost 3 bases and 6 bases, there was a span of 13 bases. Germline V gene data show CDR1 as SQVTM and CDR2 as ANQGSEA. The CDR3 extends over 13 amino acids. The CDR3 coding sequence is TGCAGCGTTGACCCAGGGGAGGGGGATACGCAGTATTTT. Encoded protein: CSVDPGEGDTQYF.

This clonotype was seen repeatedly, ten times or more. This rearrangement joins TRBV7-9 to TRBJ1-2; 8 nucleotides agree with TRBD1. Trimming at V came to 5 bases and at J to 4 bases, leaving 18 bases not matched to a gene. Germline V gene sequence: CDR1 SEHNR, CDR2 FQNEAQ (reference sequence). The CDR3 loop spans 18 amino acids. The CDR3 reads CASSPDLGQGVLSYGYTF. CDR3 nucleotide sequence: TGTGCCAGCAGCCCGGACCTAGGACAGGGTGTCCTCAGCTATGGCTACACCTTC.

This clonotype was picked up many times. The CDR3 is CASSLRLAGGRDTQYF. Written as DNA, the CDR3 is TGTGCCAGCAGCCTCAGACTAGCGGGAGGTCGAGATACGCAGTATTTT. V gene TRBV3-1 combines with J gene TRBJ2-3; 13 bases are shared with TRBD2. This CDR3 is 16 amino acids long. CDR1 is LGHDT and CDR2 is YNNKEL in the germline V gene (reference sequence). The ends lost 4 bases at V and 5 bases at J; junction bases unmatched: 6.

This clonotype was observed at least ten times. The chain links TRBV19 to TRBJ2-5; 10 bases agree with TRBD1. The CDR3 extends over 15 amino acids. With V trimmed by 6 bases and J by 3 bases, 7 bases remained unmatched. Germline CDR1 and CDR2: LNHDA and SQIVND (reference sequence). In nucleotides, the CDR3 is TGTGCCAGTAGCCCTGGGGGACAGGGGAAAGAGACCCAGTACTTC. It is translated as CASSPGGQGKETQYF.

This clonotype was counted at least ten times. The CDR3 sequence: CASSPQVLSGTSYEQYF. The CDR3 nucleotides are TGTGCCAGCTCACCCCAGGTCCTATCAGGGACCTCCTACGAGCAGTACTTC. The chain is built from TRBV18 and TRBJ2-7, with D perhaps matching TRBD1 or TRBD2 (5 bases each). The germline V and J ends were trimmed by 3 bases and 0 bases, with 18 bases remaining between them. Looked up from germline, CDR1 is KGHSH and CDR2 is LQKENI. The CDR3 has 17 amino acids. Looking up the rest from reference TRBV18 and TRBJ2-7 gives the full variable domain: NAGVMQNPRHLVRRRGQEARLRCSPMKGHSHVYWYRQLPEEGLKFMVYLQKENIIDESGMPKERFSAEFPKEGPSILRIQQVVRGDSAAYFCASSPQVLSGTSYEQYFGPGTRLTVT.

The rearrangement joins TRBV19 to TRBJ1-5; the D gene is possibly TRBD1 (6 bases). CDR1 and CDR2 (germline): LNHDA, SQIVND (reference sequence). The V and J ends lost 1 base and 4 bases respectively, with 11 bases between them. This CDR3 has 15 amino acids. CDR3 sequence reads: CASSIGQVGNQPQHF. For the CDR3, the DNA is TGTGCCAGTAGTATAGGACAGGTAGGGAATCAGCCCCAGCATTTT. The full variable domain, completed using reference TRBV19 and TRBJ1-5, is DGGITQSPKYLFRKEGQNVTLSCEQNLNHDAMYWYRQDPGQGLRLIYYSQIVNDFQKGDIAEGYSVSREKKESFPLTVTSAQKNPTAFYLCASSIGQVGNQPQHFGDGTRLSIL.

The V gene is TRBV5-1, the J gene TRBJ2-7, with 13 bases matching TRBD2. The germline CDR1 and CDR2 sequences are SGHRS and YFSETQ. This CDR3 region has 14 residues. With 4 bases clipped from V and 7 bases from J, the junction kept 5 bases outside the gene matches. CDR3 loop: CASSKPGLAGEQYF. CDR3 bases: TGCGCCAGCAGCAAGCCGGGACTAGCGGGAGAGCAGTACTTC.

In its sample, this clonotype was seen many times. V gene TRBV11-2 combines with J gene TRBJ1-2, with a weak D call TRBD1 (5 bases). The germline CDR1 and CDR2 sequences are SGHAT and FQNNGV. The V and J ends lost 5 bases and 4 bases respectively, with 23 bases between them. The CDR3 totals 17 residues. CDR3 bases: TGTGCCAGCAGCCGCCTGGGGGAATCAAGGTTCGGCTATGGCTACACCTTC. Its translation is CASSRLGESRFGYGYTF.

This clonotype was observed at least ten times. The V gene is TRBV10-3, the J gene TRBJ2-7, with TRBD2 identical over 7 bases. Germline V CDR1 and CDR2: ENHRY, SYGVKD. The CDR3 is 14 amino acids. The V and J ends lost 3 bases and 3 bases, in that order; junction bases with no gene match: 5. The CDR3 is CAISDTTSRYEQYF. Written as DNA, the CDR3 is TGTGCCATCAGTGACACGACTAGCCGCTACGAGCAGTACTTC.

This clonotype was recorded many times. V usage is TRBV20-1 and J usage is TRBJ2-7; 7 bases are a match to TRBD2. CDR1 DFQATT and CDR2 SNEGSKA come from the germline V gene (reference sequence). The CDR3 spans 15 residues. V lost 0 bases, J lost 0 bases, and 5 bases stayed unmatched. The CDR3 loop reads CSARDLLAASYEQYF. CDR3 DNA sequence: TGCAGTGCTAGAGATTTGCTAGCGGCCTCCTACGAGCAGTACTTC.

J is TRBJ1-3 and V is TRBV7-8, with a possible D match to TRBD1 (5 bases). The CDR3 consists of 16 residues. The ends were cut back, 3 bases at V and 0 bases at J, with 12 bases in the middle. Germline loops: CDR1 SGHVS, CDR2 FQNEAQ. The CDR3 loop reads CASSFSGTASGNTIYF. The DNA for the CDR3 is TGTGCCAGCAGCTTTTCCGGGACGGCCTCTGGAAACACCATATATTTT.

This clonotype was found a few times. This clone may be a read error of a much larger clone one base away. The chain has TRBV28 and TRBJ1-2; D is ambiguous. Germline lookup yields CDR1 MDHEN and CDR2 SYDVKM. V was pared by 2 bases and J by 4 bases, with 5 bases between. The CDR3 loop spans 12 amino acids. The CDR3 loop reads CASSLVLYGYTF. The CDR3 nucleotides are TGTGCCAGCAGTTTAGTCCTCTATGGCTACACCTTC.

This clonotype has ten or more counts. The genes are TRBV6-1 and TRBJ2-1, with 11 bases that match TRBD2. CDR3 length: 15 residues. Germline assignment: CDR1 MNHNS and CDR2 SASEGT. After removal of 5 bases from V and 12 bases from J, the junction contained 12 bases not matched to a gene. DNA for the CDR3: TGTGCCAGCAGTCGTGGGGGACTAGCGGCTTCGGGGCAGTTCTTC. As protein: CASSRGGLAASGQFF.

This clonotype was counted only a few times. V is TRBV27 and J is TRBJ1-1; perhaps TRBD1 as D (5 bases). Trimming left V 3 bases short and J 3 bases short, with 11 bases between. This CDR3 region has 14 residues. The germline gives CDR1 MNHEY, CDR2 SMNVEV (reference sequence). The CDR3 loop is CASSFGRGDTEAFF. Here the CDR3 DNA reads TGTGCCAGCAGTTTTGGGCGAGGGGACACTGAAGCTTTCTTT.

There are many counts of this clonotype. The gene calls are TRBV12-3 or TRBV12-4 and TRBJ2-1; D may be TRBD1 (6 bases). This CDR3 comprises 12 residues. V was pared by 7 bases and J by 2 bases, with 6 bases between. In DNA, the CDR3 is TGTGCCAGCAAGGGGGCCTACAATGAGCAGTTCTTC. It specifies CASKGAYNEQFF.

Only a few counts were recorded for this clonotype. V usage is TRBV7-3 and J usage is TRBJ2-7, with TRBD2 identical over 8 bases. This CDR3 is built from 17 residues. The V segment lost 8 bases and the J segment 1 base; nucleotides outside the gene matches: 16. The germline CDR1 and CDR2 sequences are SGHTA and FQGTGA. The chain's CDR3 is CASLRWERVAGSYEQYF. The CDR3 coding sequence is TGTGCCAGCCTCCGGTGGGAGCGTGTAGCGGGGTCCTACGAGCAGTACTTC.

This clonotype was seen a few times. The genes are TRBV30 and TRBJ1-1; 7 bases align to TRBD1. The ends lost 2 bases at V and 5 bases at J; junction bases unmatched: 5. The germline gives CDR1 GTSNPN, CDR2 SVGIG (reference sequence). The CDR3 loop spans 13 amino acids. The CDR3, as DNA: TGTGCCTGGAGTCCAGGGGGATGGACTGAAGCTTTCTTT. Its translation: CAWSPGGWTEAFF.

Many counts were recorded for this clonotype. This chain connects TRBV18 to TRBJ2-5, with 15 bases fitting TRBD2. The CDR3 consists of 16 residues. Germline lookup yields CDR1 KGHSH and CDR2 LQKENI. With V trimmed by 4 bases and J by 4 bases, 4 bases remained unmatched. DNA for the CDR3: TGTGCCAGCTCACAACGGGGACTAGCGGGAGGAGAGACCCAGTACTTC. This codes for CASSQRGLAGGETQYF.